This T cell receptor beta chain was recovered during a study of T-cell reconstitution after alpha-beta-depleted transplantation in children. TCRbeta library preparation incorporated unique molecular identifiers. Each CDR3 protein gets one entry after TCRdb re-called the PCR reads with MiXCR. This repertoire shows some 290,000 distinct CDR3 sequences, approximately 9.6% found once; its top ten account for over 9.5%. The V end lost 6 bases, the J end lost 4 bases, and 16 bases lay between the germline ends. Per the germline V gene, CDR1 is MNHNS and CDR2 is SASEGT. This CDR3 comprises 15 residues. The TCR comes from a human donor who donated a stem cell graft to a child with SCID. The chain joins TRBV6-1 to TRBJ2-1; tentatively, D is TRBD2 (6 bases). Material: PBMCs from the stem cell graft donor, obtained from the stem cell graft. CDR3 amino acids: CASRDGTPMYNEQFF. The CDR3 region has the DNA TGTGCCAGCAGGGACGGGACTCCGATGTACAATGAGCAGTTCTTC.